This is a list of T cell receptor beta chains from one sample in a study of Ad26.COV2.S vaccination and SARS-CoV-2 variants. Sequencing used immunoSEQ multiplex PCR; TCRdb keeps in-frame clones, though not all of them. The table records around 340,000 clones, around 89% of them present only once. The sequencing used peripheral blood, collected in a trial of Ad26.COV2.S vaccine versus placebo. The source is a person aged 18-65 years who received the Ad26.COV2.S COVID-19 vaccine or a placebo. Both conserved end residues are part of each CDR3. D genes are given only for firm matches. For some rows the clone size is stated as once, few or many, or as a class when expanded; others skip it.

TRBJ1-1,NA,NA,TRBV29-1,CSAREEYTEAFF,TGCAGCGCTCGGGAGGAGTACACTGAAGCTTTCTTT
TRBJ2-7,once,NA,TRBV13,CASSLGVYEQYF,TGTGCCAGCAGCTTAGGTGTCTACGAGCAGTACTTC
TRBJ2-7,few,TRBD1,TRBV7-8,CASSSPGQGYEQYF,TGTGCCAGCAGCTCACCGGGACAGGGGTACGAGCAGTACTTC
TRBJ1-1,once,NA,TRBV5-1,CASSPDLSPREAFF,TGCGCCAGCAGCCCGGATTTGTCCCCGAGGGAAGCTTTCTTT
TRBJ1-5,few,TRBD1,TRBV29-1,CSLGTGDQPQHF,TGCAGCCTTGGGACAGGCGATCAGCCCCAGCATTTT
TRBJ1-2,NA,NA,TRBV9,CASSPQAGPGGYTF,TGTGCCAGCAGCCCACAGGCGGGGCCGGGGGGCTACACCTTC
TRBJ2-7,NA,NA,TRBV9,CASSATDSSYEQYF,TGTGCCAGCAGCGCAACGGACAGCTCCTACGAGCAGTACTTC
TRBJ2-1,NA,TRBD2,TRBV6-5,CASSAGLADNNEQFF,TGTGCCAGCAGCGCGGGACTAGCGGATAACAATGAGCAGTTCTTC
TRBJ2-3,NA,NA,TRBV9,CASSVPLGTGDTQYF,TGTGCCAGCAGCGTCCCCCTGGGTACGGGAGATACGCAGTATTTT
TRBJ2-7,NA,NA,TRBV16,CASSQYYREQYF,TGTGCCAGCAGCCAATATTACCGGGAGCAGTACTTC
TRBJ2-5,NA,TRBD1,TRBV2,CASSERDTGGETQYF,TGTGCCAGCAGTGAAAGGGACACAGGGGGCGAGACCCAGTACTTC
TRBJ2-1,NA,NA,TRBV5-6,CASSLGRESNEQFF,TGTGCCAGCAGCTTGGGACGGGAGAGCAATGAGCAGTTCTTC
TRBJ2-1,NA,NA,TRBV7-9,CASSSIQVHNEQFF,TGTGCCAGCAGCTCCATACAGGTCCACAATGAGCAGTTCTTC
TRBJ2-1,NA,TRBD2,TRBV5-5,CASSRQGGSYNEQFF,TGTGCCAGCAGCCGCCAGGGCGGGAGTTACAATGAGCAGTTCTTC
TRBJ1-4,NA,TRBD1,TRBV5-5,CASSSETGNEKLFF,TGTGCCAGCAGCTCAGAGACAGGGAATGAAAAACTGTTTTTT
TRBJ2-4,NA,TRBD2,TRBV28,CASSPLAGENIQYF,TGTGCCAGCAGTCCACTAGCGGGGGAAAACATTCAGTACTTC
TRBJ2-7,NA,NA,TRBV30,CAWSSRGQGGEQYF,TGTGCCTGGAGTAGTAGGGGCCAGGGCGGCGAGCAGTACTTC
TRBJ2-6,NA,TRBD1,TRBV18,CASSPGTGRLGANVLTF,TGTGCCAGCTCACCCGGGACAGGGCGGTTGGGGGCCAACGTCCTGACTTTC
TRBJ2-5,NA,TRBD2,TRBV3-1/TRBV3-2,CASSPTGREAKETQYF,TGTGCCAGCAGCCCGACTGGGCGGGAGGCAAAAGAGACCCAGTACTTC
TRBJ2-7,NA,TRBD1,TRBV15,CATSRDTGDSYEQYF,TGTGCCACCAGCAGAGACACAGGGGACTCCTACGAGCAGTACTTC
TRBJ2-5,NA,TRBD1,TRBV19,CASSPTGSETQYF,TGTGCCAGTAGTCCGACAGGGAGCGAGACCCAGTACTTC
TRBJ2-1,NA,NA,TRBV5-8,CASSFFSGVGGEQFF,TGTGCCAGCAGCTTTTTTTCGGGGGTAGGCGGTGAGCAGTTCTTC
TRBJ2-7,NA,NA,TRBV5-1,CASSLAPPGTTDSSYEQYF,TGCGCCAGCAGCCTTGCACCCCCCGGGACAACGGATAGCTCCTACGAGCAGTACTTC
TRBJ2-7,NA,TRBD2,TRBV27,CANTGGAPRGTYEQYF,TGTGCCAACACGGGAGGGGCCCCTCGGGGGACCTACGAGCAGTACTTC
TRBJ1-3,NA,NA,TRBV3-1/TRBV3-2,CASSQSGESGNTIYF,TGTGCCAGCAGCCAATCAGGGGAGTCTGGAAACACCATATATTTT
TRBJ1-3,few,TRBD1,TRBV7-9,CASSKEQGWDF,TGTGCCAGCAGCAAAGAACAGGGGTGGGATTTT
TRBJ1-3,NA,NA,TRBV4-1,CASSQEGRLPGNTIYF,TGCGCCAGCAGCCAAGAGGGGAGGCTGCCTGGAAACACCATATATTTT
TRBJ1-1,few,TRBD1,TRBV2,CASRATGRNTEAFF,TGTGCCAGCAGGGCGACAGGGCGGAACACTGAAGCTTTCTTT
TRBJ2-7,once,NA,TRBV13,CASSSRAYEQYF,TGTGCCAGCAGCTCCAGGGCCTACGAGCAGTACTTC
TRBJ1-2,NA,TRBD1,TRBV6-5,CASRRGQGAAGYTF,TGTGCCAGCAGGAGGGGACAGGGGGCTGCCGGCTACACCTTC
TRBJ2-1,NA,NA,TRBV24-1,CATSDGDASSYNEQFF,TGTGCCACCAGTGATGGGGACGCTTCTTCTTACAATGAGCAGTTCTTC
TRBJ1-3,NA,NA,TRBV5-6,CASSKRVDSSGNTIYF,TGTGCCAGCAGCAAACGGGTTGACAGCTCTGGAAACACCATATATTTT
TRBJ2-3,once,NA,TRBV7-9,CASSPRDGTDTQYF,TGTGCCAGCAGCCCAAGGGACGGCACAGATACGCAGTATTTT
TRBJ2-7,NA,NA,TRBV7-8,CASSLVGDIYYEQYF,TGTGCCAGCAGCTTAGTAGGGGACATATACTACGAGCAGTACTTC
TRBJ1-1,NA,NA,TRBV4-1,CASSGGGPKGRFVNTEAFF,TGCGCCAGCAGCGGAGGAGGACCTAAGGGCCGATTTGTGAACACTGAAGCTTTCTTT
TRBJ2-1,once,TRBD2,TRBV14,CASSIRLAALGEQFF,TGTGCCAGCAGCATCCGACTAGCGGCCCTGGGTGAGCAGTTCTTC
TRBJ2-7,NA,NA,TRBV7-2,CASSLVGLGKNYEQYF,TGTGCCAGCAGCTTAGTGGGGTTGGGAAAAAACTACGAGCAGTACTTC
TRBJ1-6,NA,TRBD1,TRBV5-4,CASSSDRGNNSPLHF,TGTGCCAGCAGCTCCGACAGGGGAAATAATTCACCCCTCCACTTT
TRBJ2-7,NA,TRBD1,TRBV28,CASSGQGVEQYF,TGTGCCAGCAGTGGACAGGGGGTCGAGCAGTACTTC
TRBJ2-1,NA,NA,TRBV7-8,CASSPRTNNEQFF,TGTGCCAGCAGCCCAAGGACGAACAATGAGCAGTTCTTC